The following is a TCR beta chain sequence with its context. The antigen is undetermined. The data originate from a study of vaccination and CD4 T cells after COVID-19. Overall study context: The interval from dose two to post-vaccine sampling had a median of about 72 days, and it ranged from 14 to 241. Cultures designated as controls were supplied with a CEFX pool, an HIV-1 Nef pool, or no peptide.

Germline V gives CDR1 MNHNS, CDR2 SASEGT. Losses at the gene ends were 6 bases for V and 4 bases for J; bases not matched to a gene: 12. The CDR3 is 16 residues long. The study, taken as a whole, reports: Within convalescent individuals, 304 out of 307 vaccine-specific clones proved to be spike mono-reactive.

An Oncomine TCR Beta short-read assay was used to sequence the DNA from cultured CD4+ T cells. MiXCR was run by TCRdb on the PCR reads, yielding one entry per CDR3 protein. Here the sample spans about 20,000 distinct CDR3 sequences, around 53% being singletons. Treatment defined: roughly 10-day PBMC culture with coronavirus spike peptide pools or control peptides (ViraFEST assay). Spanning March to December 2020, the positive PCR dates came before US Alpha, Beta and Delta variants. The source material was CD4+ T cells from blood, cultured in vitro. The origin of this receptor is a human donor who had recovered from COVID-19. The chain carries TRBV6-1 and TRBJ1-5; 7 bases match TRBD1. This CDR3 is CASSGGQQRKNQPQHF. The DNA for the CDR3 is TGTGCCAGCAGCGGGGGACAGCAAAGAAAAAATCAGCCCCAGCATTTT.